This T cell receptor beta chain appears in the sequencing data of a study of shared clonotypes between healthy human individuals. Whole-study findings and limits: Represented diversity, genetic and exposure-history alike, was limited by few donors. Several donors had 5% to 6.5% of their naive CD4 clonotypes in common.

Sequencing used immunoSEQ multiplex PCR; TCRdb keeps in-frame clones, though not all of them. The repertoire consists of millions of clones, with about 94% occurring once and the leading ten covering 0.85% to 1.2%. With 0 bases clipped from V and 3 bases from J, the junction kept 5 bases outside the gene matches. There are 15 residues in the CDR3. CDR1 LNHNV and CDR2 YYDKDF come from the germline V gene (reference sequence). Naive CD8 cells lacked CD45RO, underwent positive selection for CCR7 and left out terminally differentiated effector memory CD45RA+ cells. Donation came from healthy HIV-negative adults that had no recent acute infections or vaccinations. Points on this clone: Antigen: not known.

The sequencing input was naive CD8+ T cells sorted from blood. The chain is built from TRBV15 and TRBJ2-7; the match to TRBD1 covers 7 bases. The receptor was derived from a man aged 18 to 30 in good health. The CDR3 here is CATSREQGPNYEQYF. The CDR3 nucleotides read TGTGCCACCAGCAGAGAACAGGGGCCAAACTACGAGCAGTACTTC.